Here is one T cell receptor (beta chain) with its context. Germline assignment: CDR1 KGHDR and CDR2 SFDVKD. V gave up 9 bases and J gave up 10 bases; unmatched junction bases: 6. This CDR3 spans 13 amino acids. The sample originates from a study of blood T cell repertoires in COVID-19. Study-wide context: Donors in the United States, Italy and Spain gave samples during acute or convalescent COVID-19.

In the original workflow: Reference gene primers were amplified, and this amplification served to estimate nucleated cell counts. Clones were sequenced by immunoSEQ multiplex PCR, and TCRdb holds only the in-frame ones, with some missing. D and trimming come from the DNA, and the V and J calls and clone size come from that table. Among about 50,000 clones listed, over 80% were seen once. Sample: peripheral blood. The TCR was taken from a man aged 35-49 years with acute or convalescent COVID-19. The chain combines TRBV24-1 with TRBJ2-3; TRBD2 matches at 13 bases. In nucleotides, the CDR3 is TGTGCCACCTCAAGGACTAGCGGGGGATCGCAGTATTTT. Translation gives CATSRTSGGSQYF.